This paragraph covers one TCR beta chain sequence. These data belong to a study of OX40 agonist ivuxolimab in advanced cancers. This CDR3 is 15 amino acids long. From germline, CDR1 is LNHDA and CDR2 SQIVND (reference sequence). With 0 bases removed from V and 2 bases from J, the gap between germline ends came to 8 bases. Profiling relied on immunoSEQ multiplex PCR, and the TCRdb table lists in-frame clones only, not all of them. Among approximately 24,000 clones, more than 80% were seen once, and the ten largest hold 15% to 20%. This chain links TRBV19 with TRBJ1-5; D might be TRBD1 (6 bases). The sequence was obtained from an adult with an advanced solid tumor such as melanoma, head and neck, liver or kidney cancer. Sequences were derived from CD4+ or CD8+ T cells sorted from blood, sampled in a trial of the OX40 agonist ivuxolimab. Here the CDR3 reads CASSIEGQRNQPQHF. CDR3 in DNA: TGTGCCAGTAGTATAGAAGGACAGCGCAATCAGCCCCAGCATTTT.